The rows below give T cell receptor beta chains drawn from one sample of a study of T-cell reconstitution after alpha-beta-depleted transplantation in children. TCRdb analysed the PCR reads with MiXCR anew, one entry per CDR3 protein. In the table there are 73,000 or so distinct CDR3 sequences, approximately 4.4% of which are singletons. Sequenced material: PBMCs, mostly from graft donor cells, taken 180 days after TCRalphabeta/CD19-depleted stem cell transplant. Receptors were obtained from a boy under two years old who had a stem cell transplant for acute myeloid leukemia, so the T cells may come from the graft donor. Each CDR3 is given with its conserved first and last residue. The D gene is left open where the match is weak. Clone size is not always given. Where it is, it says once, few, many or a class for expanded clones.

J	size	V	D	CDR3	DNA
TRBJ1-1	many	TRBV12-3/TRBV12-4	.	CASTRENTEAFF	TGTGCCAGCACCCGGGAGAACACTGAAGCTTTCTTT
TRBJ1-2	many	TRBV9	TRBD1	CASTRGGQGYGYTF	TGTGCCAGCACCAGGGGGGGACAGGGATATGGCTACACCTTC
TRBJ1-1	few	TRBV20-1	TRBD1	CSAGDRAGTEAFF	TGCAGTGCGGGGGACAGGGCAGGCACTGAAGCTTTCTTT
TRBJ2-2	many	TRBV7-8	.	CASSFFTRTGTGELFF	TGTGCCAGCAGCTTTTTCACAAGAACTGGAACCGGGGAGCTGTTTTTT
TRBJ1-3	many	TRBV12-3/TRBV12-4	.	CASRRVTGVGNTIYF	TGTGCCAGCAGGCGAGTGACGGGCGTTGGAAACACCATATATTTT
TRBJ2-2	many	TRBV12-3/TRBV12-4	TRBD1	CASRGGGQGSTGELFF	TGTGCCAGCAGAGGAGGGGGACAGGGGTCGACCGGGGAGCTGTTTTTT
TRBJ2-5	many	TRBV7-9	TRBD2	CASSFSSGGETQYF	TGTGCCAGCAGCTTCTCTAGCGGGGGGGAGACCCAGTACTTC
TRBJ2-7	many	TRBV20-1	TRBD1	CSARDFTTRDRDYEQYF	TGCAGTGCTAGAGATTTCACGACCCGGGACAGGGACTACGAGCAGTACTTC
TRBJ2-2	many	TRBV5-1	.	CASSLGSVGLNRANTGELFF	TGCGCCAGCAGCTTGGGATCAGTGGGACTCAACAGGGCGAACACCGGGGAGCTGTTTTTT
TRBJ2-5	many	TRBV14	.	CASSQETGQETQYF	TGTGCCAGCAGCCAAGAGACGGGCCAAGAGACCCAGTACTTC
TRBJ1-6	many	TRBV6-5	TRBD1	CASGDRSNSPLHF	TGTGCCAGCGGGGACAGATCGAATTCACCCCTCCACTTT
TRBJ1-2	many	TRBV20-1	TRBD1	CSARARGQGRGYTF	TGCAGTGCTAGAGCCAGGGGACAGGGGCGAGGCTACACCTTC
TRBJ2-1	many	TRBV30	.	CAWSHWAGPYNEQFF	TGTGCCTGGAGTCACTGGGCGGGCCCCTACAATGAGCAGTTCTTC
TRBJ1-1	many	TRBV13	.	CASSSWTALNTEAFF	TGTGCCAGCAGCTCCTGGACAGCCTTGAACACTGAAGCTTTCTTT
TRBJ2-7	many	TRBV12-3/TRBV12-4	TRBD1	CASSPTGDYEQYF	TGTGCCAGCAGCCCGACAGGGGATTACGAGCAGTACTTC
TRBJ2-1	many	TRBV29-1	.	CSATGYAEQFF	TGCAGCGCAACAGGGTATGCTGAGCAGTTCTTC
TRBJ2-3	many	TRBV5-1	.	CASSLASAGFSTDTQYF	TGCGCCAGCAGCTTGGCTTCGGCGGGGTTTAGCACAGATACGCAGTATTTT
TRBJ2-2	many	TRBV15	.	CATSRDVLARAGELFF	TGTGCCACCAGCAGAGATGTACTAGCACGCGCCGGGGAGCTGTTTTTT
TRBJ2-4	many	TRBV7-9	.	CASSPNPPGVNIQYF	TGTGCCAGCAGCCCAAACCCCCCGGGAGTAAACATTCAGTACTTC
TRBJ1-2	many	TRBV12-3/TRBV12-4	.	CASSTGNYGYTF	TGTGCCAGCTCCACAGGGAACTATGGCTACACCTTC
TRBJ1-1	.	TRBV5-5	.	CASSLSAGTNTEAFF	TGTGCCAGCAGCTTGAGTGCAGGAACGAACACTGAAGCTTTCTTT
TRBJ1-1	many	TRBV7-2	.	CASSLDLSGAEAFF	TGTGCCAGCAGCTTAGATTTATCTGGCGCTGAAGCTTTCTTT
TRBJ2-5	many	TRBV6-4	.	CASSRRSSTDGYSQETQYF	TGTGCCAGCAGTCGACGGAGCTCAACGGACGGGTATTCTCAAGAGACCCAGTACTTC
TRBJ1-1	many	TRBV3-1	.	CASSQMANTEAFF	TGTGCCAGCAGCCAAATGGCTAACACTGAAGCTTTCTTT
TRBJ1-4	many	TRBV7-2	.	CASSFRRGGGEKLFF	TGTGCCAGCAGCTTTAGACGGGGGGGAGGTGAAAAACTGTTTTTT
TRBJ2-7	many	TRBV11-2	TRBD1	CASSLVTGWSGEQYF	TGTGCCAGCAGCTTGGTGACAGGGTGGTCCGGCGAGCAGTACTTC
TRBJ2-3	many	TRBV7-7	TRBD1	CASSLADRGSDTQYF	TGTGCCAGCAGCTTAGCGGACAGGGGGTCAGATACGCAGTATTTT